This TCR beta chain comes out of a study of blood T cell repertoires in COVID-19. Study overall: Nucleic acid was either cDNA or gDNA, and it came from T cells, B-cell-depleted T cells, or PBMCs.

Sequencing was performed with immunoSEQ multiplex PCR; in TCRdb, only in-frame clones are kept and a portion is missing. The data show about 150,000 clones, with about 85% seen just once and less than 8% held by the top ten. The CDR3 runs to 14 residues. J lost 1 base, V lost 6 bases, and 2 bases had no gene match. Germline loops: CDR1 MNHNS, CDR2 SASEGT. This sequence originates from a man of 80 years or more with COVID-19, enrolled during active disease. The sample taken for sequencing was peripheral blood. The chain couples TRBV6-1 to TRBJ2-3, with 9 nucleotides matching TRBD2. CDR3 DNA: TGTGCCAGCAGGCGGGGGGGCGGCACAGATACGCAGTATTTT. Encoded protein: CASRRGGGTDTQYF.